This TCR beta chain was observed in a study of CD8 T cells in ankylosing spondylitis. Study results and caveats: Earlier studies detected some motif variants in reactive arthritis synovial fluid and blood. Matched ankylosing spondylitis synovial fluid reportedly contained a significantly enriched population of disease-linked clones. It appeared that ankylosing spondylitis blood was characterized by a TCR beta motif of fewer than ten highly homologous variants.

As concerns this clonotype: Its specificity is unknown.

CDR3 length: 13 residues. Germline lookup yields CDR1 MNHNS and CDR2 SASEGT. V was pared by 7 bases and J by 4 bases, with 13 bases between. Using quantitative 5'-RACE with molecular barcodes, the authors made TCR beta libraries. In TCRdb, the 5' RACE reads were re-called with MiXCR into one record per CDR3 protein. The sample includes about 840,000 distinct CDR3 sequences, approximately 12% of them seen just once. The receptor comes from a male donor with ankylosing spondylitis. This chain links TRBV6-1 with TRBJ1-1; D remains unclear. Sample: blood, either unsorted or a sorted T cell fraction (not recorded which). Here the CDR3 reads CASTVGLTTEAFF. As DNA, the CDR3 is TGTGCCAGCACCGTAGGGCTGACCACTGAAGCTTTCTTT.